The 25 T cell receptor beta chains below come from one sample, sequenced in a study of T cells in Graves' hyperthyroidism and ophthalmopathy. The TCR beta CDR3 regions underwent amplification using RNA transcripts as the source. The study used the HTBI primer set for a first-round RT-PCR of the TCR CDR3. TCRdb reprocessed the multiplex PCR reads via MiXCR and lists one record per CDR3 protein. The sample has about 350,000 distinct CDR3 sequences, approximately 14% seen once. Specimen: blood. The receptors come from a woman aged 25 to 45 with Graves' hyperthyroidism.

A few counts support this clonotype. CDR3 protein: CSVGATNEKLFF. CDR3 coding DNA: TGCAGCGTTGGTGCAACTAATGAAAAACTGTTTTTT. The chain employs TRBV29-1 and TRBJ1-4; no clear D. Germline-derived CDR1 and CDR2 are SQVTM and ANQGSEA. The V and J ends lost 4 bases and 0 bases respectively, with 3 bases between them. The CDR3 consists of 12 residues. The full variable domain, rest sourced from reference TRBV29-1 and TRBJ1-4, is SAVISQKPSRDICQRGTSLTIQCQVDSQVTMMFWYRQQPGQSLTLIATANQGSEATYESGFVIDKFPISRPNLTFSTLTVSNMSPEDSSIYLCSVGATNEKLFFGSGTQLSVL.

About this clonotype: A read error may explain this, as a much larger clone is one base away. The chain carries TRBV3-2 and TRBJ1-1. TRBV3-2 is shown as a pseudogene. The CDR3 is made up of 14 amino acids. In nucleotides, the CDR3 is TGTGCCAGCAAATTCGGTCTTATGGACACTGAAGCTTTCTTT. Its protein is CASKFGLMDTEAFF.

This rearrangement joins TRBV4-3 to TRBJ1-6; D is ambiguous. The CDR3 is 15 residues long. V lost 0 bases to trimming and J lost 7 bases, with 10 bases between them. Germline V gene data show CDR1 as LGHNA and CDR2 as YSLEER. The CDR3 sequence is CASSQDLGPNSPLHF. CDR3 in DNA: TGCGCCAGCAGCCAAGATCTCGGACCGAATTCACCCCTCCACTTT.

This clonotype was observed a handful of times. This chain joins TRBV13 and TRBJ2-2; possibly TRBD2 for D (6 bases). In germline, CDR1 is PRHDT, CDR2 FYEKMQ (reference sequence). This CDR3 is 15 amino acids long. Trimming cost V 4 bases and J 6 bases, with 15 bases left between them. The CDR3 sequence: CASSSRELRAGELFF. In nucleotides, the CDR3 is TGTGCCAGCAGCTCCCGGGAGCTGAGGGCCGGGGAGCTGTTTTTT.

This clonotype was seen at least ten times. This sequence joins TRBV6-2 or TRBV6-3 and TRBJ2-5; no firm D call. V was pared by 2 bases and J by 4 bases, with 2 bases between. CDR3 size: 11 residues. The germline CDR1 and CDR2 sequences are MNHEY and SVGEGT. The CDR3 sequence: CASSYRETQYF. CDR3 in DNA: TGTGCCAGCAGTTACCGAGAGACCCAGTACTTC.

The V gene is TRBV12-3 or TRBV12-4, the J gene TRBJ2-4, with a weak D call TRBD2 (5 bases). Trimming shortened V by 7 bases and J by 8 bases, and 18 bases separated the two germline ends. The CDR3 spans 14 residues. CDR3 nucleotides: TGTGCCAGCACCCCCCCCGGACGGCGGGACATTCAGTACTTC. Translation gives CASTPPGRRDIQYF.

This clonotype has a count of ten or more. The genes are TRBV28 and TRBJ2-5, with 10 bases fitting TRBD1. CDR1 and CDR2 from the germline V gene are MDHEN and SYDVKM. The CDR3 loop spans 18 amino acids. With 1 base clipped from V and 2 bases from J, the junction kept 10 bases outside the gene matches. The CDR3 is CASSLYPSGQGTQETQYF. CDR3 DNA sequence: TGTGCCAGCAGTTTATACCCTTCGGGACAGGGGACGCAAGAGACCCAGTACTTC.

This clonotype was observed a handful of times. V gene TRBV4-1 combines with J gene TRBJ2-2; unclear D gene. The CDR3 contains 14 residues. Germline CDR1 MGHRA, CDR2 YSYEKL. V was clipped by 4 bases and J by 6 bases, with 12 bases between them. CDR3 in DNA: TGCGCCAGCAGCCCCGGCAGTCGGGCCGGGGAGCTGTTTTTT. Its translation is CASSPGSRAGELFF.

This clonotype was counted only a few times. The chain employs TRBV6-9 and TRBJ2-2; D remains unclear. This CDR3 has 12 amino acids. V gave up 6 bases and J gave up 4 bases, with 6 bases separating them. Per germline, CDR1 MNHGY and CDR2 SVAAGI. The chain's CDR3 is CASSPFTGELFF. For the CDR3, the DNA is TGTGCCAGCAGCCCCTTCACCGGGGAGCTGTTTTTT.

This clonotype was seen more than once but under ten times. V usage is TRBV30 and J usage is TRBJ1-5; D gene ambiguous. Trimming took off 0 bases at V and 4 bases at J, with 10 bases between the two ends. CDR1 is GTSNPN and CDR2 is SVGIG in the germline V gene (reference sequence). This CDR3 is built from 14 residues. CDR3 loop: CAWSVGPGNQPQHF. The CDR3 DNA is TGTGCCTGGAGTGTGGGCCCTGGGAATCAGCCCCAGCATTTT.

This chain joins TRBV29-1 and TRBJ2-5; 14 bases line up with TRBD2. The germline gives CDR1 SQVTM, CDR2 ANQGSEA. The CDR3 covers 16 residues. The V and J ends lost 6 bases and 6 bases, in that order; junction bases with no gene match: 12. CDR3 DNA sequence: TGCAGCGTCGTACCGGGACTAGCGGGAGTCTTACAGACCCAGTACTTC. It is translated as CSVVPGLAGVLQTQYF.

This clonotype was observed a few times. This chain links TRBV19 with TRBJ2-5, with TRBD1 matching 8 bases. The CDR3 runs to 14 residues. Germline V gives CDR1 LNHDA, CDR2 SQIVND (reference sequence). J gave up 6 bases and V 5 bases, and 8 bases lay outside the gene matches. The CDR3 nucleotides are TGTGCCAGTAGTTCCCTCGGACAGGGAAAGACCCAGTACTTC. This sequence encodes CASSSLGQGKTQYF.

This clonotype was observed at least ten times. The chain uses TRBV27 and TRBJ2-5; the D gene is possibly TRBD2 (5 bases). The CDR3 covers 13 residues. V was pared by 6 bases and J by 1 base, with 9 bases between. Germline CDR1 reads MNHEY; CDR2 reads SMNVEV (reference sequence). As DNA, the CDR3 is TGTGCCAGCAGGCACAGCGGCCAAGAGACCCAGTACTTC. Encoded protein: CASRHSGQETQYF.

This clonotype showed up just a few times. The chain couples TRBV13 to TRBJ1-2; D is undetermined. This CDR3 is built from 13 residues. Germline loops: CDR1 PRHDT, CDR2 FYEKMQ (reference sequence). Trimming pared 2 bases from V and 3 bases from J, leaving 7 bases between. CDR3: CASSLPPYYGYTF. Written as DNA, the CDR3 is TGTGCCAGCAGCTTACCGCCCTACTATGGCTACACCTTC.

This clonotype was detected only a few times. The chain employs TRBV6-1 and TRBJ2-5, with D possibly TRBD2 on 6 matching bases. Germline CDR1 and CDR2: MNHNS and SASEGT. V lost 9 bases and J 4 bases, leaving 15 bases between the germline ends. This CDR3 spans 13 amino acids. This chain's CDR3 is CASPGGALETQYF. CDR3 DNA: TGTGCCAGTCCCGGGGGTGCGCTAGAGACCCAGTACTTC.

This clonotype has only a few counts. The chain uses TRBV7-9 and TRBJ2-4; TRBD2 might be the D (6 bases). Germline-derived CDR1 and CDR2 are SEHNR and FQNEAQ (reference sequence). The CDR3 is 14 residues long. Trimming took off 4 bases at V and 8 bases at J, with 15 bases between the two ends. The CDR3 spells CASSSGGGADIQYF. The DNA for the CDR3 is TGTGCCAGCAGCTCCGGAGGAGGGGCGGACATTCAGTACTTC.

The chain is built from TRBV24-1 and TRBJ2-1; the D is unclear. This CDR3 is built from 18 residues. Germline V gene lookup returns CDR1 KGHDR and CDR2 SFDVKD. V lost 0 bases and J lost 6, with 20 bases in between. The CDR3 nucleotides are TGTGCCACCAGTGATTTGCATTGGTCGACCGGATTGAGCAATGAGCAGTTCTTC. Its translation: CATSDLHWSTGLSNEQFF.

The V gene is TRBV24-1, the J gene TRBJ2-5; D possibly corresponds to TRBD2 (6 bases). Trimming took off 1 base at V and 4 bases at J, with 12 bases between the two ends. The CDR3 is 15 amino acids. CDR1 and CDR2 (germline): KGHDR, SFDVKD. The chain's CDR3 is CATSDLGRGGETQYF. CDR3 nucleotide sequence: TGTGCCACCAGTGATTTAGGTCGGGGAGGAGAGACCCAGTACTTC.

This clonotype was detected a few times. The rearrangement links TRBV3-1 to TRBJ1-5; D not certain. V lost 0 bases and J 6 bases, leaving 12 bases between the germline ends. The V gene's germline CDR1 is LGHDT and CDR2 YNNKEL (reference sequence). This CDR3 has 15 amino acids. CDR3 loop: CASSQDVRSGQPQHF. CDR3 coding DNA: TGTGCCAGCAGCCAAGACGTACGTTCTGGTCAGCCCCAGCATTTT.

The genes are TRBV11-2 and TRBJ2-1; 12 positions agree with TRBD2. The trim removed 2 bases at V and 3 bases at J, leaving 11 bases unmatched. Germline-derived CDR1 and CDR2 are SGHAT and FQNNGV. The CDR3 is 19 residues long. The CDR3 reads CASSLLLAGGGALYNEQFF. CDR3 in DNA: TGTGCCAGCAGCTTATTACTAGCGGGAGGTGGGGCCCTCTACAATGAGCAGTTCTTC.

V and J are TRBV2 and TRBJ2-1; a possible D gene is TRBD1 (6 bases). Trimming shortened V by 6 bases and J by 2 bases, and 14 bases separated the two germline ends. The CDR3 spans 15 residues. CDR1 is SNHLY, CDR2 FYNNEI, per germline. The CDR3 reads CASSFRTVAYNEQFF. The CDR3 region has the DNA TGTGCCAGCAGCTTTCGGACAGTAGCCTACAATGAGCAGTTCTTC.

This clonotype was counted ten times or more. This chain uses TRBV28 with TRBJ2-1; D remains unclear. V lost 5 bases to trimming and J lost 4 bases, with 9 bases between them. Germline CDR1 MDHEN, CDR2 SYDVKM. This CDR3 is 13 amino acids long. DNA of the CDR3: TGTGCCAGCAGTCCTAACCCTTACAATGAGCAGTTCTTC. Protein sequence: CASSPNPYNEQFF.

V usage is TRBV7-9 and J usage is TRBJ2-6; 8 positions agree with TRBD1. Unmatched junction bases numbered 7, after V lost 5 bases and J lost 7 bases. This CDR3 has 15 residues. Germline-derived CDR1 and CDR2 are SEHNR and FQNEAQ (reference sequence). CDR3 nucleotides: TGTGCCAGCAGCCTCGGGACAGGTGGAGCCAACGTCCTGACTTTC. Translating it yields CASSLGTGGANVLTF.

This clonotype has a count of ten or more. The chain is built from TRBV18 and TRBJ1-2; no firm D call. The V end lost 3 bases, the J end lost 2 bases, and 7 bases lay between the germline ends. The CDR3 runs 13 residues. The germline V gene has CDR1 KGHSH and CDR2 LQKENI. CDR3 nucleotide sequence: TGTGCCAGCTCACCCGACGGGAACTATGGCTACACCTTC. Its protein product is CASSPDGNYGYTF.

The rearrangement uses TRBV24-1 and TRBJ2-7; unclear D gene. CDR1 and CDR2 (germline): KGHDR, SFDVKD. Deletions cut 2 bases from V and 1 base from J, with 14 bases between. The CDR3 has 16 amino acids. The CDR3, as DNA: TGTGCCACCAGTGATTCTCGACGGAGTGGGTCCTACGAGCAGTACTTC. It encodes CATSDSRRSGSYEQYF.